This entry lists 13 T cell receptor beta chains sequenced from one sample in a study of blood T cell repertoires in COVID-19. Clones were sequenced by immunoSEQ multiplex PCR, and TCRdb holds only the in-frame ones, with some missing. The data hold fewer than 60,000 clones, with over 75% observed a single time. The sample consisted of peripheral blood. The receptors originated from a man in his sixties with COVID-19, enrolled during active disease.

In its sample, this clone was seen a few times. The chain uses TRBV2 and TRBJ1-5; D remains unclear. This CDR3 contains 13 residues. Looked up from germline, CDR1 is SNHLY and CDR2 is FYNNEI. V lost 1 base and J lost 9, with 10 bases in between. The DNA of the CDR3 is TGTGCCAGCAGTGAAGGGCCCCTGTGGCCCCAGCATTTT. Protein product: CASSEGPLWPQHF. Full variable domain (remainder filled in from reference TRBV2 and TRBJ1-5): EPEVTQTPSHQVTQMGQEVILRCVPISNHLYFYWYRQILGQKVEFLVSFYNNEISEKSEIFDDQFSVERPDGSNFTLKIRSTKLEDSAMYFCASSEGPLWPQHFGDGTRLSIL.

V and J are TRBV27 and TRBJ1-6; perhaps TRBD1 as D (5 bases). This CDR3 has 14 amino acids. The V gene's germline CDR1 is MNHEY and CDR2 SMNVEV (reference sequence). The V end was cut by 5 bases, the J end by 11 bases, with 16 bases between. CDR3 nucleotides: TGTGCCAGCAGTCGAATCTCGGGGGACGCACCCCTCCACTTT. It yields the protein CASSRISGDAPLHF.

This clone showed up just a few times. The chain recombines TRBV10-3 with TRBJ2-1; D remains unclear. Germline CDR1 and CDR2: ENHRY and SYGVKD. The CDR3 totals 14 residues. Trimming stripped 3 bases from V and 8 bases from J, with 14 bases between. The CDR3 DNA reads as TGTGCCATCAGTGAATTATCGAAACGGGATGAGCAGTTCTTC. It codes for CAISELSKRDEQFF.

CDR3 nucleotides: TGTGCCAGCAGCGGGACAGGGGTGTATCAGCCCCAGCATTTT. This encodes CASSGTGVYQPQHF. V usage is TRBV9 and J usage is TRBJ1-5; TRBD1 matches 9 bases. This CDR3 has 14 amino acids. The J segment lost 5 bases and the V segment lost 3 bases, leaving 3 bases of the junction unmatched. The V gene's germline CDR1 is SGDLS and CDR2 YYNGEE.

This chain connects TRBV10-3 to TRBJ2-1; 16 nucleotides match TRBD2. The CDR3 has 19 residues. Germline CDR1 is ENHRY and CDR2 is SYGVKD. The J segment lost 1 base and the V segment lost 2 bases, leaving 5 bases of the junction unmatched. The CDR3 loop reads CAISEGGLAGGRSYNEQFF. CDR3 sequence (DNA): TGTGCCATCAGTGAGGGGGGACTAGCGGGAGGGCGGTCCTACAATGAGCAGTTCTTC.

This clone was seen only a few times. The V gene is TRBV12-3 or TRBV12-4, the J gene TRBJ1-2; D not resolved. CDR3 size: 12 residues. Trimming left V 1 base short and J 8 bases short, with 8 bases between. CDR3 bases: TGTGCCAGCAGTTTAGGTGAGGGCGGCTACACCTTC. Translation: CASSLGEGGYTF.

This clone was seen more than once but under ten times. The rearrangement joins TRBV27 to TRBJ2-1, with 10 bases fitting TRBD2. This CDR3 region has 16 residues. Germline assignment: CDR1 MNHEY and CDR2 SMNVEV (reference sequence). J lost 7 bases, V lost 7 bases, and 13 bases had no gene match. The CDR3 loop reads CASNRRTSGTGNEQFF. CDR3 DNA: TGTGCCAGCAACCGGAGGACTAGCGGTACAGGGAATGAGCAGTTCTTC.

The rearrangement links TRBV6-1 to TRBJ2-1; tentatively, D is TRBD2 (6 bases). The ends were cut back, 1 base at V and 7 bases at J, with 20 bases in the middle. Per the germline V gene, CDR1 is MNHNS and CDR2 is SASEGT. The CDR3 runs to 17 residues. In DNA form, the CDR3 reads TGTGCCAGCAGTGAAGTTAAAGTACCCCCCGGGGGAAATGAGCAGTTCTTC. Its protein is CASSEVKVPPGGNEQFF.

DNA for the CDR3: TGTGCCAGCAGCCGTGGGCCGAGCGGGAGCCCTACGGAGAATGAGCAGTTCTTC. Residues: CASSRGPSGSPTENEQFF. V and J are TRBV7-2 and TRBJ2-1, with TRBD2 matching 8 bases. CDR3 size: 18 residues. Germline V gene sequence: CDR1 SGHTA, CDR2 FQGNSA. J was trimmed by 7 bases and V by 5 bases; bases with no gene match: 19. The variable domain in full, completed from reference TRBV7-2 and TRBJ2-1, reads GAGVSQSPSNKVTEKGKDVELRCDPISGHTALYWYRQSLGQGLEFLIYFQGNSAPDKSGLPSDRFSAERTGGSVSTLTIQRTQQEDSAVYLCASSRGPSGSPTENEQFFGPGTRLTVL.

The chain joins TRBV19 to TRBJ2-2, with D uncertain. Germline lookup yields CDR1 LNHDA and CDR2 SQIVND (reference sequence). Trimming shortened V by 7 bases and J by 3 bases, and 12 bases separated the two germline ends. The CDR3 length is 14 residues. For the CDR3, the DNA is TGTGCCAGTAACCGCGGCCTATACACCGGGGAGCTGTTTTTT. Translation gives CASNRGLYTGELFF.

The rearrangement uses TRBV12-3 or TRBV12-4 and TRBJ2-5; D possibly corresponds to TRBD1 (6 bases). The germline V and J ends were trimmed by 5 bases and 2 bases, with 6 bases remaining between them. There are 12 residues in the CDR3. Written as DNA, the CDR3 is TGTGCCAGCAGTGGACAGCAAGAGACCCAGTACTTC. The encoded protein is CASSGQQETQYF.

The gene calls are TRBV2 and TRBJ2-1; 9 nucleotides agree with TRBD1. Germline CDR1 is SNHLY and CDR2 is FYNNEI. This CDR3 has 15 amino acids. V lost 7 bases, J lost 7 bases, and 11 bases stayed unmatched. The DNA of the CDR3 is TGTGCCAGCACTGTACAGGGGGCCGGACAGAATGAGCAGTTCTTC. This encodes CASTVQGAGQNEQFF.

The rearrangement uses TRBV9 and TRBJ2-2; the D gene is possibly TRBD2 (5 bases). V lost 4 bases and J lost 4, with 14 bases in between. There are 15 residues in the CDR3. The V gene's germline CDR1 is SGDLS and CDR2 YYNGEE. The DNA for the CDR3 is TGTGCCAGCAGCCCCCGGACGGGAACCACCGGGGAGCTGTTTTTT. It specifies CASSPRTGTTGELFF.